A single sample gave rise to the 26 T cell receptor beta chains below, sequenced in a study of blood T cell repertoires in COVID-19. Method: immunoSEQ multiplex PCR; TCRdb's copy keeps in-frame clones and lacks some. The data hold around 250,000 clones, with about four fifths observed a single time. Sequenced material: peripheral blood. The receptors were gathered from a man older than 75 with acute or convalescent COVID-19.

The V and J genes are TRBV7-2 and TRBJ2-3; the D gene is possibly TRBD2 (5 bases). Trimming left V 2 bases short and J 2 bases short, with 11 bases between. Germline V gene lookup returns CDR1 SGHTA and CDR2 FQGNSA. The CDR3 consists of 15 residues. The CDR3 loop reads CASSLRGLNTDTQYF. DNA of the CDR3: TGTGCCAGCAGCTTAAGAGGGCTAAACACAGATACGCAGTATTTT.

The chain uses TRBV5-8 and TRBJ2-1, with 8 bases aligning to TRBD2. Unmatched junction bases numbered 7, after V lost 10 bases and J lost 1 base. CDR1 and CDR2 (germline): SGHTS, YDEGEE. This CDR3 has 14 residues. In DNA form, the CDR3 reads TGTGCCGGGCGGGGGGCGCGGTCCTACAATGAGCAGTTCTTC. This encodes CAGRGARSYNEQFF.

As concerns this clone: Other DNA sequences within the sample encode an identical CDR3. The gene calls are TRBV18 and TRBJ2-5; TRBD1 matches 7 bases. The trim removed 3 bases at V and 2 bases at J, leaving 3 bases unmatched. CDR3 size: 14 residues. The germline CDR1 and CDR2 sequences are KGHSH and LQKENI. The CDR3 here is CASSPSRGQETQYF. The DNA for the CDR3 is TGTGCCAGCTCACCGAGCAGGGGGCAAGAGACCCAGTACTTC.

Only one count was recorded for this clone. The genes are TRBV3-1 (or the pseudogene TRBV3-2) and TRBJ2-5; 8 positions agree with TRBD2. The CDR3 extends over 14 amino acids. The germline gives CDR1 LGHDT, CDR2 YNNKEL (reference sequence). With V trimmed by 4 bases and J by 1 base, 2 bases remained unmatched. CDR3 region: CASSPTSGQETQYF. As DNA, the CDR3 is TGTGCCAGCAGCCCCACTAGCGGCCAAGAGACCCAGTACTTC.

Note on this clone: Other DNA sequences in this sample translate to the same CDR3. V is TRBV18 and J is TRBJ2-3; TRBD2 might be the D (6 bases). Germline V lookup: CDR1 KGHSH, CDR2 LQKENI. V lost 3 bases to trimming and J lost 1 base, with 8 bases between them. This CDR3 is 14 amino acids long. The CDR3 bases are TGTGCCAGCTCACCGGGCGGGGGCACAGATACGCAGTATTTT. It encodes CASSPGGGTDTQYF.

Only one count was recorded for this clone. CDR3 in amino acids: CAWSVPGTRVLPGELFF. In DNA form, the CDR3 reads TGTGCCTGGAGTGTACCCGGGACTAGGGTTCTCCCCGGGGAGCTGTTTTTT. The chain joins TRBV30 to TRBJ2-2, with 8 nucleotides matching TRBD2. V trimming: 0 bases; J trimming: 6 bases; junction bases outside the gene matches: 12. Germline CDR1 is GTSNPN and CDR2 is SVGIG (reference sequence). This CDR3 comprises 17 residues.

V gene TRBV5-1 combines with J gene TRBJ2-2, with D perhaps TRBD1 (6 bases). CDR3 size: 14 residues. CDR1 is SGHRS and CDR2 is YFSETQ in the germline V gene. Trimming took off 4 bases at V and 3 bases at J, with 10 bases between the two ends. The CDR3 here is CASSTRQDTGELFF. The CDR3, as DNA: TGCGCCAGCAGCACGCGACAGGACACCGGGGAGCTGTTTTTT.

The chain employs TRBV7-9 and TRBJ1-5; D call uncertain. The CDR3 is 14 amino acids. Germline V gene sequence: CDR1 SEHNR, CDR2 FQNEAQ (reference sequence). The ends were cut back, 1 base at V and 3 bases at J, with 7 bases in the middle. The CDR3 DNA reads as TGTGCCAGCAGCTTAGGCCGGTCCAATCAGCCCCAGCATTTT. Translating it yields CASSLGRSNQPQHF.

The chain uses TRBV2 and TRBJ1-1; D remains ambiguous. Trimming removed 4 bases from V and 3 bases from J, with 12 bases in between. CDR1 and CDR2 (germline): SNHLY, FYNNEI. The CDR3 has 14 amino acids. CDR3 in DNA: TGTGCCAGCAGTGGGGAGAGGTTCGACACTGAAGCTTTCTTT. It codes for CASSGERFDTEAFF. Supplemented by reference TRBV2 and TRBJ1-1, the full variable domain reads EPEVTQTPSHQVTQMGQEVILRCVPISNHLYFYWYRQILGQKVEFLVSFYNNEISEKSEIFDDQFSVERPDGSNFTLKIRSTKLEDSAMYFCASSGERFDTEAFFGQGTRLTVV.

The CDR3 spells CASTPGDYTF. The CDR3 DNA is TGTGCCAGCACGCCGGGGGACTACACCTTC. This chain links TRBV7-9 with TRBJ1-2; TRBD1 might be the D (5 bases). This CDR3 contains 10 residues. From germline, CDR1 is SEHNR and CDR2 FQNEAQ (reference sequence). Trimming removed 7 bases from V and 10 bases from J, with 10 bases in between.

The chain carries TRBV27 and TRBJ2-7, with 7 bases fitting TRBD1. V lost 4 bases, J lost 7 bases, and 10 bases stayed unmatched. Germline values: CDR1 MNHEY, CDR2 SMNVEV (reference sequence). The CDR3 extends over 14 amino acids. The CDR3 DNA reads TGTGCCAGCAGTTCAGCGACAGGGCCGGGGGAGCAGTACTTC. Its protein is CASSSATGPGEQYF.

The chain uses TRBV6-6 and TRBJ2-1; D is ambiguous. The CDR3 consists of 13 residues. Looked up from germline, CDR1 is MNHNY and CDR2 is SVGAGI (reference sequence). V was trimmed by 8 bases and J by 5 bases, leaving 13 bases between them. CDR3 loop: CASSSHMNNEQFF. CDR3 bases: TGTGCCAGCTCTTCCCACATGAACAATGAGCAGTTCTTC.

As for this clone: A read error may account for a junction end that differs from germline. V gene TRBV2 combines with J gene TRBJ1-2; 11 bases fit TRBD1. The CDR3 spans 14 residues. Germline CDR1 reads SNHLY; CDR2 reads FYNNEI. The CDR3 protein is CASSEAGTGGTFNF. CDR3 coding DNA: TGTGCCAGCAGTGAGGCGGGGACAGGGGGGACCTTTAACTTC.

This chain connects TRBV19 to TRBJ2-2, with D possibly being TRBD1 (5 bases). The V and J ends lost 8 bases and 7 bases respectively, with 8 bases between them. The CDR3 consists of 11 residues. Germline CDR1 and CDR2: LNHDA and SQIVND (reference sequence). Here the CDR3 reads CASQGYGELFF. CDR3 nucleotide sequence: TGTGCCAGTCAGGGATACGGGGAGCTGTTTTTT.

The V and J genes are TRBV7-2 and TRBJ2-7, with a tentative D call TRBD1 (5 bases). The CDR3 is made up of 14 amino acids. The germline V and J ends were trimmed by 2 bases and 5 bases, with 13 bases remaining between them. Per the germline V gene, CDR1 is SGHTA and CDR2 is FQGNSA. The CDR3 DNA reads TGTGCCAGCAGCTTATTTGGCAGGGAACACGAGCAGTACTTC. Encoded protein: CASSLFGREHEQYF.

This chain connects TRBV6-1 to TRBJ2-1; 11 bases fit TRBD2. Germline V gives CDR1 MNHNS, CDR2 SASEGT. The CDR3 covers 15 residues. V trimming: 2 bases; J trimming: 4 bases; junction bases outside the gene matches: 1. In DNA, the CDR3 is TGTGCCAGCAGTGAACTAGCGGGGGGTTACAATGAGCAGTTCTTC. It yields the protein CASSELAGGYNEQFF.

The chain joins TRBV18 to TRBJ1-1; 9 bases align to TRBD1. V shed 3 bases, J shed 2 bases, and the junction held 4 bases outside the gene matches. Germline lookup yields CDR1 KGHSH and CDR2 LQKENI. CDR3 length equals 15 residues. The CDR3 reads CASSPRQGDNTEAFF. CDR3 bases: TGTGCCAGCTCACCCCGACAGGGGGACAACACTGAAGCTTTCTTT.

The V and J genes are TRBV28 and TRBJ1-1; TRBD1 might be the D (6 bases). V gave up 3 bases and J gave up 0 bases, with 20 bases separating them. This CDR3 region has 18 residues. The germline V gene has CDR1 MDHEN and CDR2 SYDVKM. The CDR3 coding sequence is TGTGCCAGCAGTTTGTTAGGGCCGACAGGTCTCATGAACACTGAAGCTTTCTTT. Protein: CASSLLGPTGLMNTEAFF.

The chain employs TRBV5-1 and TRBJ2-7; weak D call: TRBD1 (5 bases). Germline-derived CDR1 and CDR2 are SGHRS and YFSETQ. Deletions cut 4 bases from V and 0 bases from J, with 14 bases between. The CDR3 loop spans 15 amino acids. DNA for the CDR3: TGCGCCAGCAGCCATGGGGCCTCGACCTCCTACGAGCAGTACTTC. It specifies CASSHGASTSYEQYF.

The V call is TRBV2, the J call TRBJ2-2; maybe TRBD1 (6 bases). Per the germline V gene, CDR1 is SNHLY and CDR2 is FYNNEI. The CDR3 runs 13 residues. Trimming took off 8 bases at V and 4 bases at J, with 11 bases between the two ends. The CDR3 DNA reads TGTGCCAGCGGGACAACCAGCACCGGGGAGCTGTTTTTT. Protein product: CASGTTSTGELFF.

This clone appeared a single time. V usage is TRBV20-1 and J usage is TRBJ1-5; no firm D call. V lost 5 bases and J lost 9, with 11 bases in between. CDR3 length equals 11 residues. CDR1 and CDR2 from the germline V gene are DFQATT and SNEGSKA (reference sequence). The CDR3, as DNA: TGCAGTGCTCTAGCGGGTGGGCCCCAGCATTTT. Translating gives CSALAGGPQHF.

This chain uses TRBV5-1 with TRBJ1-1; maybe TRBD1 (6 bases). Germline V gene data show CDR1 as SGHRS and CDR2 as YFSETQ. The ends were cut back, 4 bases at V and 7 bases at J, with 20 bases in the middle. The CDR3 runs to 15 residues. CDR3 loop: CASSPNGQTGGEAFF. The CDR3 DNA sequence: TGCGCCAGCAGCCCGAATGGACAGACCGGCGGTGAAGCTTTCTTT. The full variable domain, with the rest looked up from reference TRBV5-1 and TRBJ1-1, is KAGVTQTPRYLIKTRGQQVTLSCSPISGHRSVSWYQQTPGQGLQFLFEYFSETQRNKGNFPGRFSGRQFSNSRSEMNVSTLELGDSALYLCASSPNGQTGGEAFFGQGTRLTVV.

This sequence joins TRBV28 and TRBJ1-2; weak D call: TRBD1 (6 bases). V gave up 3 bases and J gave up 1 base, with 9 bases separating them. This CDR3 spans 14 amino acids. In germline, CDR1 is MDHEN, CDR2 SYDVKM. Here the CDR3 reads CASSFQGHNYGYTF. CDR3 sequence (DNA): TGTGCCAGCAGTTTTCAGGGGCATAACTATGGCTACACCTTC.

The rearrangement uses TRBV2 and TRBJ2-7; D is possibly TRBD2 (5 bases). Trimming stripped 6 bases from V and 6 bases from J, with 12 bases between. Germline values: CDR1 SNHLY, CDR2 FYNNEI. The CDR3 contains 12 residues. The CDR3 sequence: CASREEMGEQYF. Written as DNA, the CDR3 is TGTGCCAGCAGGGAGGAGATGGGCGAGCAGTACTTC.

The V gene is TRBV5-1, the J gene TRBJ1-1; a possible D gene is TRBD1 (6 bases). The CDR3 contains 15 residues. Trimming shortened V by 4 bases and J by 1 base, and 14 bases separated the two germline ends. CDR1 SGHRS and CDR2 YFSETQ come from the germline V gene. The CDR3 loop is CASSRDTDKNTEAFF. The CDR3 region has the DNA TGCGCCAGCAGCCGGGACACGGATAAGAACACTGAAGCTTTCTTT.

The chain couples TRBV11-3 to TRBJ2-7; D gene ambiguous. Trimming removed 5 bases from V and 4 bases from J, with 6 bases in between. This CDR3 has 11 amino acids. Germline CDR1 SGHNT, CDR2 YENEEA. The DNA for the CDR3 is TGTGCCAGCAGCCTCCAGTACGAGCAGTACTTC. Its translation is CASSLQYEQYF.